This TCR beta chain was found in a study of T cells in localized non-small cell lung cancer. Clones were sequenced by immunoSEQ multiplex PCR, and TCRdb holds only the in-frame ones, with some missing. The table includes about 1,600 clones, 20% to 30% detected once. The CDR3 runs to 14 residues. CDR1 is SGHNT and CDR2 is YENEEA in the germline V gene. The V gene end was trimmed by 6 bases and the J gene end by 1 base; junction bases not matched to a gene: 5. This clone has a handful of counts. This specimen was lung tumor tissue, taken before any cancer treatment. The rearrangement uses TRBV11-3 and TRBJ2-7, with TRBD1 matching 8 bases. This receptor was identified in a woman aged 40 to 75 with stage III lung adenocarcinoma. Here the CDR3 reads CASSPGTGSYEQYF. The CDR3 DNA follows: TGTGCCAGCAGTCCCGGGACAGGTTCCTACGAGCAGTACTTC.